This T cell receptor beta chain was captured by sequencing in a study of cytomegalovirus exposure and HLA in healthy donors. Worth noting for this clone: Its antigen is undetermined.

The PCR contained 60 Vbeta and 13 Jbeta primers. Profiled with immunoSEQ multiplex PCR; TCRdb holds only in-frame clones, not every one. In the table there are 150,000 to 200,000 clones, around 79% of which are singletons. Whereas donors were nominally healthy upon sampling, unrecorded immune exposures were probable. Findings and limits, study-wide: By a later analysis, the bulk of CMV-associated TCR beta chains appeared HLA-restricted. In a later analysis, a missense DCLRE1C variant was linked to TCR beta V- and J-gene trimming. Earlier analysis found most TCR beta V segments productive about 90% or about 30% of the time.

The CDR3 contains 13 residues. Germline V gene lookup returns CDR1 MNHEY and CDR2 SVGAGI. The ends were cut back, 5 bases at V and 3 bases at J, with 10 bases in the middle. Sequenced material: PBMCs. The origin of this receptor is a male donor in good health and CMV-seropositive. The chain links TRBV6-5 to TRBJ1-1, with no clear D. The CDR3 DNA reads TGTGCCAGCAGTGGAGGAACTTACACTGAAGCTTTCTTT. It yields the protein CASSGGTYTEAFF.